Shown below are 23 T cell receptor beta chains from a single sample sequenced in a study of shared clonotypes between healthy human individuals. Using immunoSEQ multiplex PCR, the repertoire was profiled, and TCRdb retains in-frame clones only, with some absent. Of some 700,000 clones listed, about 90% are singletons. The sequencing sample was made of memory CD8+ T cells from PBMCs. Subset specified: CD45RO+ cells pooled with CCR7-negative TemRA cells. These receptors were collected from a man younger than 35 in good health. Some clones in this sample may be carry-over from other donors' samples.

The V gene is TRBV30, the J gene TRBJ1-6; D not resolved. The CDR3 is 12 residues long. Per the germline V gene, CDR1 is GTSNPN and CDR2 is SVGIG (reference sequence). The CDR3 spells CALGSNNSPLHF. In DNA, the CDR3 is TGTGCTTTGGGTTCAAATAATTCACCCCTCCACTTT. The full variable domain, its missing parts supplied by reference TRBV30 and TRBJ1-6, is SQTIHQWPATLVQPVGSPLSLECTVEGTSNPNLYWYRQAAGRGLQLLFYSVGIGQISSEVPQNLSASRPQDRQFILSSKKLLLSDSGFYLCALGSNNSPLHFGNGTRLTVT.

This clone showed up just once. The V and J genes are TRBV9 and TRBJ2-5, with D possibly matching TRBD1 (5 bases). V dropped 3 bases and J dropped 1 base, with 13 bases sitting between them. The CDR3 has 15 amino acids. From germline, CDR1 is SGDLS and CDR2 YYNGEE. Here the CDR3 reads CASSAQGLIQETQYF. CDR3 in DNA: TGTGCCAGCAGCGCGCAGGGTCTAATCCAAGAGACCCAGTACTTC.

The chain recombines TRBV5-1 with TRBJ2-7; D could derive from TRBD1 or TRBD2 (5 bases each). Germline V gene sequence: CDR1 SGHRS, CDR2 YFSETQ. V lost 3 bases and J 3 bases, leaving 13 bases between the germline ends. The CDR3 totals 14 residues. CDR3 DNA sequence: TGCGCCAGCAGCTCCCGGGACGGAGTCTACGAGCAGTACTTC. Protein sequence: CASSSRDGVYEQYF.

The gene calls are TRBV5-4 and TRBJ1-2; TRBD1 is a possible D gene (5 bases). This CDR3 region has 14 residues. CDR1 is SGHNT, CDR2 YYREEE, per germline (reference sequence). Trimming cost V 4 bases and J 4 bases, with 14 bases left between them. CDR3 nucleotide sequence: TGTGCCAGCAGCCCGGGACGCGGGTTCTATGGCTACACCTTC. Protein: CASSPGRGFYGYTF.

J is TRBJ1-2 and V is TRBV7-9, with D maybe TRBD1 (5 bases). The V end lost 2 bases, the J end lost 4 bases, and 17 bases lay between the germline ends. Germline V gives CDR1 SEHNR, CDR2 FQNEAQ (reference sequence). This CDR3 has 16 residues. For the CDR3, the DNA is TGTGCCAGCAGCTTAAGGGGCGACAAGCAGGCCTATGGCTACACCTTC. Translated, it gives CASSLRGDKQAYGYTF.

J is TRBJ2-2 and V is TRBV5-1; D perhaps matches TRBD1 (6 bases). This CDR3 has 16 amino acids. V dropped 6 bases and J dropped 4 bases, with 19 bases sitting between them. CDR1 is SGHRS and CDR2 is YFSETQ in the germline V gene. CDR3 nucleotides: TGCGCCAGCAACCACCTGGGGGCAGGGGCCACCGGGGAGCTGTTTTTT. It encodes CASNHLGAGATGELFF.

In DNA, the CDR3 is TGCGCCAGCAGCCAAGGAGAAAACCCCAATGAGCAGTTCTTC. Protein sequence: CASSQGENPNEQFF. The chain links TRBV4-3 to TRBJ2-1; D unclear. V gave up 1 base and J gave up 6 bases, with 10 bases separating them. The CDR3 totals 14 residues. CDR1 is LGHNA, CDR2 YSLEER, per germline.

This clone has only one observation. The J gene is TRBJ1-2, the V gene TRBV5-1; a weak D match, TRBD1 (5 bases). The CDR3 covers 17 residues. Per the germline V gene, CDR1 is SGHRS and CDR2 is YFSETQ. Trimming shortened V by 0 bases and J by 3 bases, and 18 bases separated the two germline ends. CDR3 DNA sequence: TGCGCCAGCAGCTTGGGGTATGGGGCATTCGAGGACTATGGCTACACCTTC. Its protein product is CASSLGYGAFEDYGYTF. The whole variable domain, filled in from reference TRBV5-1 and TRBJ1-2, reads KAGVTQTPRYLIKTRGQQVTLSCSPISGHRSVSWYQQTPGQGLQFLFEYFSETQRNKGNFPGRFSGRQFSNSRSEMNVSTLELGDSALYLCASSLGYGAFEDYGYTFGSGTRLTVV.

The rearrangement joins TRBV7-9 to TRBJ2-2; 9 nucleotides match TRBD2. Looked up from germline, CDR1 is SEHNR and CDR2 is FQNEAQ (reference sequence). The CDR3 totals 16 residues. The V segment lost 1 base and the J segment 5 bases; nucleotides outside the gene matches: 5. The CDR3 reads CASSLGREGATGELFF. DNA of the CDR3: TGTGCCAGCAGCTTAGGGCGGGAGGGCGCGACCGGGGAGCTGTTTTTT.

This clone was found once. The gene calls are TRBV5-1 and TRBJ2-7, with TRBD1 matching over 9 bases. The CDR3 contains 14 residues. From germline, CDR1 is SGHRS and CDR2 YFSETQ. V shed 7 bases and J 1 base; nucleotides not matched to a gene: 6. Here the CDR3 reads CASGHGTGSYEQYF. CDR3 bases: TGCGCCAGCGGACATGGGACAGGGTCCTACGAGCAGTACTTC. Variable domain in full (rest from reference TRBV5-1 and TRBJ2-7): KAGVTQTPRYLIKTRGQQVTLSCSPISGHRSVSWYQQTPGQGLQFLFEYFSETQRNKGNFPGRFSGRQFSNSRSEMNVSTLELGDSALYLCASGHGTGSYEQYFGPGTRLTVT.

The chain has TRBV5-8 and TRBJ2-1; TRBD1 might be the D (6 bases). Per the germline V gene, CDR1 is SGHTS and CDR2 is YDEGEE. The germline V and J ends were trimmed by 3 bases and 5 bases, with 12 bases remaining between them. The CDR3 length is 14 residues. CDR3: CASSWAQGHNEQFF. DNA for the CDR3: TGTGCCAGCAGCTGGGCTCAGGGGCACAATGAGCAGTTCTTC.

The rearrangement uses TRBV6-5 and TRBJ2-1; no reliable D call. Germline CDR1 is MNHEY and CDR2 is SVGAGI. V lost 0 bases to trimming and J lost 2 bases, with 8 bases between them. This CDR3 is 15 amino acids long. CDR3 in DNA: TGTGCCAGCAGTTACTCTGCGTTGCCCTACAATGAGCAGTTCTTC. As protein: CASSYSALPYNEQFF.

The V call is TRBV28, the J call TRBJ2-1, with 7 nucleotides matching TRBD2. CDR3 length: 15 residues. Germline CDR1 reads MDHEN; CDR2 reads SYDVKM. Germline trimming cut 4 bases from V and 2 bases from J; bases unmatched to any gene: 5. CDR3 nucleotides: TGTGCCAGCAGTTCGCTAGCGGTGCCCTACAATGAGCAGTTCTTC. It codes for CASSSLAVPYNEQFF.

The chain combines TRBV9 with TRBJ2-7, with D hard to call. Trimming took 4 bases from V and 5 from J, leaving 19 bases between them. CDR3 size: 15 residues. Germline assignment: CDR1 SGDLS and CDR2 YYNGEE. CDR3 DNA sequence: TGTGCCAGCAGCCCCAGCCGGGCCCCCGGACACGAGCAGTACTTC. This sequence encodes CASSPSRAPGHEQYF.

This clone was recorded only once. The chain joins TRBV4-2 to TRBJ2-3; maybe TRBD2 (6 bases). Germline V gives CDR1 LGHNA, CDR2 YNFKEQ. This CDR3 has 16 amino acids. With 1 base removed from V and 6 bases from J, the gap between germline ends came to 17 bases. This CDR3 is CASSQVTSRGGDTQYF. The CDR3 DNA reads TGTGCCAGCAGCCAAGTCACTTCCAGAGGAGGGGATACGCAGTATTTT.

V and J are TRBV7-9 and TRBJ2-3; no firm D call. Germline V gene data show CDR1 as SEHNR and CDR2 as FQNEAQ (reference sequence). Trimming shortened V by 3 bases and J by 0 bases, and 13 bases separated the two germline ends. This CDR3 contains 16 residues. The CDR3 nucleotides read TGTGCCAGCAGCTTTTCCCCGGGCGCAAGCACAGATACGCAGTATTTT. Protein: CASSFSPGASTDTQYF.

The V gene is TRBV29-1, the J gene TRBJ2-1, with D possibly TRBD1 on 5 matching bases. The ends were cut back, 5 bases at V and 4 bases at J, with 9 bases in the middle. CDR3 length: 12 residues. CDR1 and CDR2 (germline): SQVTM, ANQGSEA. CDR3 loop: CSVSKGYNEQFF. CDR3 bases: TGCAGCGTTTCAAAGGGGTACAATGAGCAGTTCTTC.

The chain employs TRBV6-1 and TRBJ2-2; 11 bases are a match to TRBD1. The CDR3 has 14 residues. V shed 6 bases and J 4 bases; nucleotides not matched to a gene: 1. Germline loops: CDR1 MNHNS, CDR2 SASEGT. CDR3: CASSGTGGTGELFF. The DNA for the CDR3 is TGTGCCAGCAGCGGGACAGGGGGCACCGGGGAGCTGTTTTTT.

V gene TRBV7-9 combines with J gene TRBJ2-3; the match to TRBD2 covers 12 bases. This CDR3 spans 16 amino acids. The V gene end was trimmed by 6 bases and the J gene end by 2 bases; junction bases not matched to a gene: 6. Germline V gene data show CDR1 as SEHNR and CDR2 as FQNEAQ (reference sequence). The CDR3 DNA follows: TGTGCCAGCAGATCCGGACTAGCGGGATTCACAGATACGCAGTATTTT. Protein product: CASRSGLAGFTDTQYF.

This clone was seen only once. This chain links TRBV4-1 with TRBJ2-5, with D unresolved. The germline V and J ends were trimmed by 1 base and 7 bases, with 13 bases remaining between them. CDR3 size: 14 residues. In germline, CDR1 is MGHRA, CDR2 YSYEKL. The CDR3, as DNA: TGCGCCAGCAGCCAAGTCCGGTCTGAAGGGACCCAGTACTTC. As protein: CASSQVRSEGTQYF.

The V and J genes are TRBV10-1 and TRBJ2-2; 9 nucleotides match TRBD1. The V segment lost 2 bases and the J segment 7 bases; nucleotides outside the gene matches: 2. The germline CDR1 and CDR2 sequences are WNHNN and SYGVQD (reference sequence). The CDR3 covers 14 residues. CDR3 amino acids: CASSEDRGVGELFF. CDR3 bases: TGCGCCAGCAGTGAGGACAGGGGGGTCGGGGAGCTGTTTTTT.

This chain uses TRBV11-2 with TRBJ2-7, with 9 positions matching TRBD1. The CDR3 extends over 14 amino acids. Germline V lookup: CDR1 SGHAT, CDR2 FQNNGV. J lost 5 bases, V lost 5 bases, and 7 bases had no gene match. The CDR3 region is CASSPDRGYDEQYF. DNA for the CDR3: TGTGCCAGCAGCCCCGACAGGGGGTACGACGAGCAGTACTTC.

This clone occurred once. The V gene is TRBV10-2, the J gene TRBJ1-2; the D gene is possibly TRBD1 (6 bases). The CDR3 has 17 residues. V was clipped by 4 bases and J by 0 bases, with 18 bases between them. The germline gives CDR1 WSHSY, CDR2 SAAADI. Here the CDR3 DNA reads TGCGCCAGCAGTGTGGGGGGGCGCAGCCCTCCTAACTATGGCTACACCTTC. Protein product: CASSVGGRSPPNYGYTF.